This entry is about one TCR beta chain. Germline-derived CDR1 and CDR2 are MRHNA and SNTAGT. This CDR3 has 18 amino acids. The J segment lost 3 bases and the V segment lost 2 bases, leaving 9 bases of the junction unmatched. The sample is drawn from a study of shared clonotypes between healthy human individuals. This table comes from immunoSEQ multiplex PCR, and its TCRdb copy is limited to in-frame clones, with some not included. The table has around 2,000,000 clones, roughly 95% seen once; the top ten hold roughly 1.1%. In the naive CD8 group, cells lacked CD45RO and were positively selected for CCR7, so terminally differentiated effector memory CD45RA+ cells were left out. Participating donors were healthy, HIV-negative adults free of recent acute infections or vaccinations.

Specimen: naive CD8+ T cells sorted from blood. The chain uses TRBV6-4 and TRBJ2-3; 12 positions match TRBD2. This receptor was taken from a man between 18 and 29 years old in good health. CDR3 sequence: CASSDLPGLAGRTDTQYF. For the CDR3, the DNA is TGTGCCAGCAGTGACCTACCGGGACTAGCGGGTAGGACAGATACGCAGTATTTT.